This T cell receptor beta chain is from a study of Graves' ophthalmopathy and Graves' hyperthyroidism. As for the study in general: Prior to any treatment, peripheral blood was collected at the time of initial diagnosis.

CDR3 length: 14 residues. V was cut by 8 bases and J by 7 bases, with 18 bases left in between. Per the germline V gene, CDR1 is MRHNA and CDR2 is SNTAGT. In the case of this clonotype: The antigen remains unidentified.

The study, taken as a whole, reports: Both an approximately 68% sensitivity and a 72.22% specificity characterized the model's predictions of ophthalmopathy progression. Sensitivity of 87.88% and specificity of approximately 76% were achieved when a 13-signature model separated ophthalmopathy from stable hyperthyroidism.

The sequenced template was RNA, covering the TCR beta CDR3 region. RT-PCR with HTBI primers came first, then second-round multiplex PCR. Each CDR3 protein is one row after TCRdb ran MiXCR on the multiplex PCR reads. The sample shows 200,000 to 250,000 distinct CDR3 sequences, about 46% of them seen only once. The TCR comes from an adult man with Graves' ophthalmopathy. The sample was peripheral blood. V is TRBV6-4 and J is TRBJ1-5; D unclear. The CDR3 is CASGQKGSGQPQHF. In DNA, the CDR3 is TGTGCCAGCGGGCAGAAGGGTTCAGGCCAGCCCCAGCATTTT.